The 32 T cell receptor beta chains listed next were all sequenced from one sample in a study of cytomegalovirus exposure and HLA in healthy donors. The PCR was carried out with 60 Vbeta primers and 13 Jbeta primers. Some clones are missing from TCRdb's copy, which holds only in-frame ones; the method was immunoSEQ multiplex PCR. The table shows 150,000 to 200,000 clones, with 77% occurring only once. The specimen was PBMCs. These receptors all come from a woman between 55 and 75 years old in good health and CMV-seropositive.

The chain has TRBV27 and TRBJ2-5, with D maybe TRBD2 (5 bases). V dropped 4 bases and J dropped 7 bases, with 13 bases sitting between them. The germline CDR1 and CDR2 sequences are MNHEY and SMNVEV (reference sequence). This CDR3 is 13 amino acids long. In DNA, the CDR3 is TGTGCCAGCAGTTCCCCGGGGAGTGGGACCCAGTACTTC. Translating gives CASSSPGSGTQYF.

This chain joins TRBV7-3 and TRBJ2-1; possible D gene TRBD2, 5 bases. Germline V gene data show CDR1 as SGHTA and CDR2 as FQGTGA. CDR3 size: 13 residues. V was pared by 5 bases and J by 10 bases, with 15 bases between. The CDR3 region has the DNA TGTGCCAGCAGCCCGAATCTGGGGAGCGAGCAGTTCTTC. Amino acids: CASSPNLGSEQFF.

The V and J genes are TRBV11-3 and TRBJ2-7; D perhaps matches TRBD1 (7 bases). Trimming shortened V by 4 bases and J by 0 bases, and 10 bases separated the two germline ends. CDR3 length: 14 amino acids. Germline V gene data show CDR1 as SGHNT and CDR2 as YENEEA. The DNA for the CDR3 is TGTGCCAGCAGCTCAGGGGGGACCTCCTACGAGCAGTACTTC. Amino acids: CASSSGGTSYEQYF. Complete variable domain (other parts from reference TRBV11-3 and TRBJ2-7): EAGVVQSPRYKIIEKKQPVAFWCNPISGHNTLYWYLQNLGQGPELLIRYENEEAVDDSQLPKDRFSAERLKGVDSTLKIQPAELGDSAVYLCASSSGGTSYEQYFGPGTRLTVT.

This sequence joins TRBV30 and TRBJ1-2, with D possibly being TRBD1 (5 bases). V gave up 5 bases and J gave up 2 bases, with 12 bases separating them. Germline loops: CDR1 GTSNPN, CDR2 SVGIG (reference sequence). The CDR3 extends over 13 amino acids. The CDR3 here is CAWESSGNYGYTF. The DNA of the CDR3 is TGTGCCTGGGAGAGCTCAGGGAACTATGGCTACACCTTC.

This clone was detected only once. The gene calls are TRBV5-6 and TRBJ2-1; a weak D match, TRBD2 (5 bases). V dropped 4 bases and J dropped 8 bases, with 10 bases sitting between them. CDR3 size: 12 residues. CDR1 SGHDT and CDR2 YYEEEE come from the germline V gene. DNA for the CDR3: TGTGCCAGCAGCCTAGTGGAGGATGAGCAGTTCTTC. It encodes CASSLVEDEQFF.

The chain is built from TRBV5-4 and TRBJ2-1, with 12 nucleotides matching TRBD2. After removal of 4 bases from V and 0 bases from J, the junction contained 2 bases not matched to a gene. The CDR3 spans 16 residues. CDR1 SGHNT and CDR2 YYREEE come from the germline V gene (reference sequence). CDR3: CASSTGLAGSYNEQFF. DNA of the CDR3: TGTGCCAGCAGCACGGGACTAGCGGGCTCCTACAATGAGCAGTTCTTC.

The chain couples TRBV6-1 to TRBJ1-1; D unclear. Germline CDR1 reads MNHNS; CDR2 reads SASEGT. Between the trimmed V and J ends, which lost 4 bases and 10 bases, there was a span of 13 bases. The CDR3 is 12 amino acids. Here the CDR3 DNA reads TGTGCCAGCAGTGCCGTACAGCGGCGAGCTTTCTTT. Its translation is CASSAVQRRAFF.

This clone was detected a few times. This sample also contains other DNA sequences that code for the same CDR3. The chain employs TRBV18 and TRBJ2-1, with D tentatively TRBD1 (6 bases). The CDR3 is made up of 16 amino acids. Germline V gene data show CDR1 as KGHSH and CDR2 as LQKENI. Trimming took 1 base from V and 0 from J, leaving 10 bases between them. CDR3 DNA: TGTGCCAGCTCACCACGGGGGCGTAGCTCCTACAATGAGCAGTTCTTC. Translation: CASSPRGRSSYNEQFF.

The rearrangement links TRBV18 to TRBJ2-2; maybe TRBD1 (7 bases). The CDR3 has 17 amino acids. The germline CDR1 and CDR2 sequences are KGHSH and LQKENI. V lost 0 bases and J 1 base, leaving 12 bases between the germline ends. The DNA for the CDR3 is TGTGCCAGCTCACCACCGAACAGGGGAGGGAACACCGGGGAGCTGTTTTTT. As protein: CASSPPNRGGNTGELFF.

CDR3 DNA sequence: TGTGCCAGCAGGCGCGTCCCAGGAGGAGGAGGAGAGACCCAGTACTTC. Its translation: CASRRVPGGGGETQYF. V is TRBV27 and J is TRBJ2-5; D might be TRBD2 (5 bases). The germline V gene encodes CDR1 MNHEY and CDR2 SMNVEV (reference sequence). V was shortened by 6 bases and J by 4 bases, with 21 bases between the two germline ends. This CDR3 has 16 residues.

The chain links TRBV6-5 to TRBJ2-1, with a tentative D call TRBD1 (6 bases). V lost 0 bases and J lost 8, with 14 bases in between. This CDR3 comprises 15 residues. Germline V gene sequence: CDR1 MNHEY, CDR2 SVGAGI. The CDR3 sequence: CASSYSRDTHYEQFF. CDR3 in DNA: TGTGCCAGCAGTTACTCAAGGGACACTCACTATGAGCAGTTCTTC.

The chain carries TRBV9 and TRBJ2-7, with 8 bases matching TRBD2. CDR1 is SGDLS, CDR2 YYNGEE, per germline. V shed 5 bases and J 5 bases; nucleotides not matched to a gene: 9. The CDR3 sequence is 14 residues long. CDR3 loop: CASSFQTSGDEQYF. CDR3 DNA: TGTGCCAGCAGTTTCCAAACTAGCGGAGACGAGCAGTACTTC.

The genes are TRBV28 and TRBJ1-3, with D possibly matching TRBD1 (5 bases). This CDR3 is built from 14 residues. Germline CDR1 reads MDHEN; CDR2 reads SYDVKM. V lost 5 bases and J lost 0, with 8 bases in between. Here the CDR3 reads CASSLGDSGNTIYF. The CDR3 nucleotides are TGTGCCAGCAGTCTAGGGGACTCTGGAAACACCATATATTTT. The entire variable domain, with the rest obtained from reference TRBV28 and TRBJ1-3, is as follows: DVKVTQSSRYLVKRTGEKVFLECVQDMDHENMFWYRQDPGLGLRLIYFSYDVKMKEKGDIPEGYSVSREKKERFSLILESASTNQTSMYLCASSLGDSGNTIYFGEGSWLTVV.

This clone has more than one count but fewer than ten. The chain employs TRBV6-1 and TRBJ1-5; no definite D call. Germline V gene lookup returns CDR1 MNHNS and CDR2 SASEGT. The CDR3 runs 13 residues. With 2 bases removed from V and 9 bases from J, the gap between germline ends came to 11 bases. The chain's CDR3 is CASSELPPGPQHF. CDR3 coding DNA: TGTGCCAGCAGTGAATTACCCCCAGGGCCCCAGCATTTT.

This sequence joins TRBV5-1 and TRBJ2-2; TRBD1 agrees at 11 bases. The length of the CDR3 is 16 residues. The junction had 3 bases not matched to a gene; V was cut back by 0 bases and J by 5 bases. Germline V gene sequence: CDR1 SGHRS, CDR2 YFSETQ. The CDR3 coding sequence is TGCGCCAGCAGCTTGGCGGACAGGGGGCGAACCGGGGAGCTGTTTTTT. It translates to CASSLADRGRTGELFF.

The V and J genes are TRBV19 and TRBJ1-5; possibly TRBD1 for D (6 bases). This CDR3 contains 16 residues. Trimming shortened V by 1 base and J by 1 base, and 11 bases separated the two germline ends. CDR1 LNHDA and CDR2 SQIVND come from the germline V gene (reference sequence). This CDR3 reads CASSIAYRESNQPQHF. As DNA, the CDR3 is TGTGCCAGTAGTATAGCATACAGGGAAAGCAATCAGCCCCAGCATTTT.

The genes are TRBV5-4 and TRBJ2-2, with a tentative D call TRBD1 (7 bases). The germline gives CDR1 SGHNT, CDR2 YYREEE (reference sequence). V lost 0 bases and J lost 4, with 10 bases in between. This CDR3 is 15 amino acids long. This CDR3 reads CASSLAQGGTGELFF. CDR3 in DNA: TGTGCCAGCAGCTTGGCTCAGGGGGGCACCGGGGAGCTGTTTTTT.

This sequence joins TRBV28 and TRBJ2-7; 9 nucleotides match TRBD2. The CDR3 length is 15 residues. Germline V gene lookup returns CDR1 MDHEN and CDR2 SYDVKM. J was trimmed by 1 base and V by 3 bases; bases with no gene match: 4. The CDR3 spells CASSLAAGGSYEQYF. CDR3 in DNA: TGTGCCAGCAGTTTGGCCGCGGGAGGGTCCTACGAGCAGTACTTC.

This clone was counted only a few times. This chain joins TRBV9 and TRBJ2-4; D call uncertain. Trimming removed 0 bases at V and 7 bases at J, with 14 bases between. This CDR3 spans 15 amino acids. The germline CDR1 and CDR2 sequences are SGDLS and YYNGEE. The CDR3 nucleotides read TGTGCCAGCAGCGTAGGGATCTGGAAGGAGAACATTCAGTACTTC. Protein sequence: CASSVGIWKENIQYF.

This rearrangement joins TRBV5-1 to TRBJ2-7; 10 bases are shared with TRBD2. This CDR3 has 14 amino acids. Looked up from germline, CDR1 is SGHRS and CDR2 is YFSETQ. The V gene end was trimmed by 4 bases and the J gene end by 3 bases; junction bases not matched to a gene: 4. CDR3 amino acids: CASSLGLAVYEQYF. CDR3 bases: TGCGCCAGCAGCCTAGGACTAGCGGTCTACGAGCAGTACTTC.

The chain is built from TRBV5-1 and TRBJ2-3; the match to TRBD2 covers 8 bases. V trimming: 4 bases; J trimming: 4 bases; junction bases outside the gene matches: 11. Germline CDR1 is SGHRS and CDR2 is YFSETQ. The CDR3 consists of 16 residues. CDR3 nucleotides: TGCGCCAGCAGCCGGGGAGGTACTAGCGGAGCAGATACGCAGTATTTT. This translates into CASSRGGTSGADTQYF.

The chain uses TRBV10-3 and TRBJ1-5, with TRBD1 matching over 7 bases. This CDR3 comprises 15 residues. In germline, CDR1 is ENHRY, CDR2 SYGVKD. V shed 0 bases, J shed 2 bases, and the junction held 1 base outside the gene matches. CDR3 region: CAISESTGGNQPQHF. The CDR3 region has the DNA TGTGCCATCAGTGAGTCCACAGGGGGCAATCAGCCCCAGCATTTT.

CDR3 sequence (DNA): TGTGCCTGGAGCCAAGAGCACGAGCAGTACTTC. This codes for CAWSQEHEQYF. The gene calls are TRBV30 and TRBJ2-7; D is undetermined. CDR1 GTSNPN and CDR2 SVGIG come from the germline V gene (reference sequence). V dropped 3 bases and J dropped 5 bases, with 8 bases sitting between them. The CDR3 contains 11 residues.

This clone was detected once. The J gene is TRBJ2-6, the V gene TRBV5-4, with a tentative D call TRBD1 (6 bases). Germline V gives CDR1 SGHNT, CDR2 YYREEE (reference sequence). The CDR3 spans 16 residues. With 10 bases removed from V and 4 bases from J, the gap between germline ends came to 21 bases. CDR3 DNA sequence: TGTGCCGGATTGAGATTTACAGGGTCAGGGGCCAACGTCCTGACTTTC. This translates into CAGLRFTGSGANVLTF.

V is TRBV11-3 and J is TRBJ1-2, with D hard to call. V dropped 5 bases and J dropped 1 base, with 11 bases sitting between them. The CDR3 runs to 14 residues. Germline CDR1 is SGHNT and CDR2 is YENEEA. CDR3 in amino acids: CASSPSRGNYGYTF. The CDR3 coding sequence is TGTGCCAGCAGCCCTAGCCGCGGTAACTATGGCTACACCTTC.

In nucleotides, the CDR3 is TGTGCCAGCAGGGCAGGGGGCGACTATGGCTACACCTTC. It translates to CASRAGGDYGYTF. The gene calls are TRBV2 and TRBJ1-2; 8 nucleotides align to TRBD1. The CDR3 has 13 amino acids. J gave up 3 bases and V 6 bases, and 3 bases lay outside the gene matches. CDR1 is SNHLY, CDR2 FYNNEI, per germline.

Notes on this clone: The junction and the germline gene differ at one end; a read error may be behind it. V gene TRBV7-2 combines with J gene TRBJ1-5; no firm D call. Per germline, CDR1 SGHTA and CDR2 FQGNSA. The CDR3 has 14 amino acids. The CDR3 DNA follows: TGTGCCAGCAGCACAAGATATAGCAATCGGCCCCAGCATTTT. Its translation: CASSTRYSNRPQHF. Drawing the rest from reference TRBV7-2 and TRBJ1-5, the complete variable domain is GAGVSQSPSNKVTEKGKDVELRCDPISGHTALYWYRQSLGQGLEFLIYFQGNSAPDKSGLPSDRFSAERTGGSVSTLTIQRTQQEDSAVYLCASSTRYSNRPQHFGDGTRLSIL.

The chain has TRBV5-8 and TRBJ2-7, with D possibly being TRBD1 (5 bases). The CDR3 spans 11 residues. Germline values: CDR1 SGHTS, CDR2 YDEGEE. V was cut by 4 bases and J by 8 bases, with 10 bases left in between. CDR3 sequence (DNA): TGTGCCAGCAGCGGCACAGGCAAGCAGTACTTC. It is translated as CASSGTGKQYF.

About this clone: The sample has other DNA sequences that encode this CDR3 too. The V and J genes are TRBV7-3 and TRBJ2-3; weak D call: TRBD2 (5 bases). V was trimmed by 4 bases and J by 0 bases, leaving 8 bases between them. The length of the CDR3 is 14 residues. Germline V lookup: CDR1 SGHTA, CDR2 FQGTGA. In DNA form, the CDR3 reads TGTGCCAGCAGCTCAGGACTGAGCACAGATACGCAGTATTTT. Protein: CASSSGLSTDTQYF. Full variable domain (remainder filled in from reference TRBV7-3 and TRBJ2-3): GAGVSQTPSNKVTEKGKYVELRCDPISGHTALYWYRQSLGQGPEFLIYFQGTGAADDSGLPNDRFFAVRPEGSVSTLKIQRTERGDSAVYLCASSSGLSTDTQYFGPGTRLTVL.

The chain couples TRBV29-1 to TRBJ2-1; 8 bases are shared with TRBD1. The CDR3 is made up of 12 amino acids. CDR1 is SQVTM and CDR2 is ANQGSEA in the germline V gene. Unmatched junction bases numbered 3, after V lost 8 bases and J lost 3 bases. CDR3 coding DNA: TGCAGCATAGACAGGGGCTACAATGAGCAGTTCTTC. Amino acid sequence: CSIDRGYNEQFF.

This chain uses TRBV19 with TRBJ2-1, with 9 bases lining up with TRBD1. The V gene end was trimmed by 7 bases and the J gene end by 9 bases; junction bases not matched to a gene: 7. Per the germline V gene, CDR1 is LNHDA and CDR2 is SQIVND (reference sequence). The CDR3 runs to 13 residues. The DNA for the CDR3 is TGTGCCAGTAACTTACAGGGGGCGCGTGAGCAGTTCTTC. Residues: CASNLQGAREQFF.

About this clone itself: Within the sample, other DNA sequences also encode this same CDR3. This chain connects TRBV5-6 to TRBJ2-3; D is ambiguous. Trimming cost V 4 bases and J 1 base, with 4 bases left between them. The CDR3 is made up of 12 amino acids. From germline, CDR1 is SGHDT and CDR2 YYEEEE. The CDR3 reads CASSPGTDTQYF. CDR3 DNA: TGTGCCAGCAGCCCCGGCACAGATACGCAGTATTTT. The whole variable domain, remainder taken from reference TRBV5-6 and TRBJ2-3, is DAGVTQSPTHLIKTRGQQVTLRCSPKSGHDTVSWYQQALGQGPQFIFQYYEEEERQRGNFPDRFSGHQFPNYSSELNVNALLLGDSALYLCASSPGTDTQYFGPGTRLTVL.